This entry concerns a single TCR beta chain. From germline, CDR1 is SGHTS and CDR2 YDEGEE. The CDR3 consists of 16 residues. V was cut by 4 bases and J by 1 base, with 17 bases left in between. The data were obtained in a study of technical replicates of blood from several donors. The assay was immunoSEQ multiplex PCR, and TCRdb's table has in-frame clones only and misses some. Of tens of thousands of clones detected, about 93% appear once; the ten largest clones hold 0.25%. The chain joins TRBV5-8 to TRBJ1-1; D uncertain. The TCR comes from a human donor in good health. The material sequenced was T cells isolated from PBMCs. The CDR3 bases are TGTGCCAGCAGCCGACTACGAGTCGGCCAGAACACTGAAGCTTTCTTT. Translation gives CASSRLRVGQNTEAFF. Complete variable domain (other parts from reference TRBV5-8 and TRBJ1-1): EAGVTQSPTHLIKTRGQQATLRCSPISGHTSVYWYQQALGLGLQFLLWYDEGEERNRGNFPPRFSGRQFPNYSSELNVNALELEDSALYLCASSRLRVGQNTEAFFGQGTRLTVV.